The following is a T cell receptor (beta chain) sequence with its context. The antigen remains undetermined. This entry is derived from a study of CD8+ T cells in alopecia areata. Study-wide findings and caveats: Expanded CD8+ clones among the top 100, and scalp clonality, were significantly decreased by tofacitinib. Higher clonality and more expanded CD8+ clones appeared in lesional than normal scalp.

Indicated treatment: oral pan-JAK inhibitor, 5-10 mg twice daily. Cell sorting was applied to PBMCs, and CD4+ and CD8+ T cells were collected. This CDR3 region has 14 residues. CDR1 MNHEY and CDR2 SMNVEV come from the germline V gene (reference sequence). V was clipped by 5 bases and J by 4 bases, with 14 bases between them. Sequencing templates came from extracted RNA that was reverse transcribed into cDNA. Profiled with immunoSEQ multiplex PCR; TCRdb holds only in-frame clones, not every one. Of about 140,000 clones in the sample, approximately 80% are singletons; the top ten hold 20% to 25%. The clonotype was recovered from a human donor with alopecia areata. The chain joins TRBV27 to TRBJ1-1; tentative D call: TRBD1 (5 bases). Sequencing was performed on CD8+ T cells sorted from blood, taken at week 4, from a patient treated with tofacitinib. CDR3 nucleotide sequence: TGTGCCAGCAGTCTTTCCCCGGGGGGCACTGAAGCTTTCTTT. Its protein is CASSLSPGGTEAFF.